Below are 14 T cell receptor beta chains sequenced from a single sample in a study of cytomegalovirus exposure and HLA in healthy donors. The PCR was carried out with 60 Vbeta primers and 13 Jbeta primers. Generated by immunoSEQ multiplex PCR, the TCRdb table keeps only in-frame clones and is missing some. The profile shows around 120,000 clones, roughly 85% of them singletons. Sequencing was carried out using PBMCs. The receptors come from a boy aged 5-17 years in good health and CMV-seronegative.

The chain carries TRBV28 and TRBJ1-2; possible D gene TRBD1, 6 bases. Germline lookup yields CDR1 MDHEN and CDR2 SYDVKM. V was shortened by 8 bases and J by 4 bases, with 17 bases between the two germline ends. The CDR3 has 14 amino acids. For the CDR3, the DNA is TGTGCCAGCGGTGATCAGGGGCACATCTATGGCTACACCTTC. Protein product: CASGDQGHIYGYTF.

This clone occurred a few times. The rearrangement joins TRBV19 to TRBJ1-1; 8 bases line up with TRBD1. The length of the CDR3 is 14 residues. Germline values: CDR1 LNHDA, CDR2 SQIVND (reference sequence). Unmatched junction bases numbered 7, after V lost 5 bases and J lost 5 bases. The CDR3 is CASSSDRGGTEAFF. The CDR3, as DNA: TGTGCCAGTAGTTCCGACAGGGGAGGGACTGAAGCTTTCTTT.

The chain carries TRBV9 and TRBJ2-1; no definite D call. Between the trimmed V and J ends, which lost 0 bases and 7 bases, there was a span of 8 bases. The CDR3 spans 13 residues. Germline CDR1 is SGDLS and CDR2 is YYNGEE. DNA for the CDR3: TGTGCCAGCAGCGTAGGGTCTATGAATGAGCAGTTCTTC. It is translated as CASSVGSMNEQFF.

V gene TRBV2 combines with J gene TRBJ2-7; D is undetermined. The CDR3 runs 12 residues. V dropped 4 bases and J dropped 4 bases, with 8 bases sitting between them. Per germline, CDR1 SNHLY and CDR2 FYNNEI. CDR3 loop: CASSGTLYEQYF. The CDR3 coding sequence is TGTGCCAGCAGTGGAACTCTGTACGAGCAGTACTTC.

The genes are TRBV4-1 and TRBJ1-2; D possibly corresponds to TRBD1 (5 bases). Germline CDR1 MGHRA, CDR2 YSYEKL. The V gene lost 1 base and the J gene lost 8 bases, with 20 bases spanning the gap. This CDR3 is built from 16 residues. The CDR3 reads CASSQALRGPTEGYTF. CDR3 DNA: TGCGCCAGCAGCCAAGCGCTTAGGGGTCCCACGGAGGGCTACACCTTC.

The J gene is TRBJ1-2, the V gene TRBV27, with TRBD1 matching 10 bases. This CDR3 has 17 amino acids. Germline V gives CDR1 MNHEY, CDR2 SMNVEV (reference sequence). Trimming removed 2 bases from V and 1 base from J; junction bases left unmatched: 7. CDR3 loop: CASSLRQGAEDNYGYTF. For the CDR3, the DNA is TGTGCCAGCAGTTTAAGACAGGGGGCTGAAGATAACTATGGCTACACCTTC.

The genes are TRBV29-1 and TRBJ1-5; perhaps TRBD1 as D (6 bases). The CDR3 has 12 residues. Trimming took 7 bases from V and 4 from J, leaving 11 bases between them. Germline-derived CDR1 and CDR2 are SQVTM and ANQGSEA. Written as DNA, the CDR3 is TGCAGCGCCGGGACACCTAATCAGCCCCAGCATTTT. The encoded protein is CSAGTPNQPQHF.

The V and J genes are TRBV7-8 and TRBJ2-5; 8 nucleotides align to TRBD2. CDR3 size: 14 residues. Germline CDR1 reads SGHVS; CDR2 reads FQNEAQ. With V trimmed by 3 bases and J by 1 base, 1 base remained unmatched. CDR3 loop: CASSFAGGQETQYF. The CDR3 bases are TGTGCCAGCAGCTTTGCGGGAGGCCAAGAGACCCAGTACTTC.

The chain recombines TRBV30 with TRBJ2-3; possible D gene TRBD2, 6 bases. The CDR3 contains 14 residues. V lost 7 bases and J 0 bases, leaving 14 bases between the germline ends. In germline, CDR1 is GTSNPN, CDR2 SVGIG (reference sequence). The CDR3 nucleotides read TGTGCCTCCCAGCCCCTAGCGAGCACAGATACGCAGTATTTT. Its protein is CASQPLASTDTQYF.

CDR3 residues: CASSLDRGGTGELFF. The CDR3 DNA is TGTGCCAGCAGCTTGGACAGGGGTGGTACCGGGGAGCTGTTTTTT. The chain carries TRBV5-6 and TRBJ2-2; 7 nucleotides line up with TRBD1. The ends lost 0 bases at V and 5 bases at J; junction bases unmatched: 4. This CDR3 region has 15 residues. The germline V gene encodes CDR1 SGHDT and CDR2 YYEEEE. The complete variable domain, with remaining parts taken from reference TRBV5-6 and TRBJ2-2, reads DAGVTQSPTHLIKTRGQQVTLRCSPKSGHDTVSWYQQALGQGPQFIFQYYEEEERQRGNFPDRFSGHQFPNYSSELNVNALLLGDSALYLCASSLDRGGTGELFFGEGSRLTVL.

The V and J genes are TRBV4-1 and TRBJ1-2, with D possibly matching TRBD1 (6 bases). Germline lookup yields CDR1 MGHRA and CDR2 YSYEKL. The ends were cut back, 2 bases at V and 3 bases at J, with 16 bases in the middle. The CDR3 is made up of 16 amino acids. This CDR3 is CASSQPYNQGHYGYTF. DNA of the CDR3: TGCGCCAGCAGCCAACCTTATAACCAGGGGCACTATGGCTACACCTTC.

The rearrangement joins TRBV30 to TRBJ1-2, with no clear D. V lost 2 bases, J lost 4 bases, and 8 bases lay in between. Germline loops: CDR1 GTSNPN, CDR2 SVGIG (reference sequence). The CDR3 runs to 12 residues. The CDR3 nucleotides read TGTGCCTGGAGTCGGGAAACCTATGGCTACACCTTC. It codes for CAWSRETYGYTF.

The CDR3 nucleotides are TGCGCCAGCAGCTTGGGGGCTAGCGGATACAATGAGCAGTTCTTC. It codes for CASSLGASGYNEQFF. The chain recombines TRBV5-1 with TRBJ2-1, with 7 bases matching TRBD2. The V segment lost 0 bases and the J segment 4 bases; nucleotides outside the gene matches: 4. The CDR3 runs 15 residues. Germline V gene sequence: CDR1 SGHRS, CDR2 YFSETQ.

The chain recombines TRBV14 with TRBJ2-3; no clear D gene. Between the trimmed V and J ends, which lost 5 bases and 6 bases, there was a span of 9 bases. CDR3 length: 12 amino acids. In germline, CDR1 is SGHDN, CDR2 FVKESK. CDR3 nucleotide sequence: TGTGCCAGCAGCGGCCAAACGGATACGCAGTATTTT. Residues: CASSGQTDTQYF.